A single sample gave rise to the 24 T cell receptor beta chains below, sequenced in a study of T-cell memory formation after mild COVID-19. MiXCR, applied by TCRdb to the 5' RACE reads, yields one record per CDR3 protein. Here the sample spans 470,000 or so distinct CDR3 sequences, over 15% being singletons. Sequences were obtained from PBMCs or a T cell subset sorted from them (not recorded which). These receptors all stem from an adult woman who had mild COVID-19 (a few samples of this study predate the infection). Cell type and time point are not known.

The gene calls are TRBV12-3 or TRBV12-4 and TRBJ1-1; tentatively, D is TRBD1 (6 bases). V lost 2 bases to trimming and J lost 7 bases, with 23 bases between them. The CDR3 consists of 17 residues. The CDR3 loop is CASSLRMVRGVEGEAFF. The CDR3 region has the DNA TGTGCCAGCAGTTTAAGGATGGTCAGGGGAGTTGAGGGTGAAGCTTTCTTT.

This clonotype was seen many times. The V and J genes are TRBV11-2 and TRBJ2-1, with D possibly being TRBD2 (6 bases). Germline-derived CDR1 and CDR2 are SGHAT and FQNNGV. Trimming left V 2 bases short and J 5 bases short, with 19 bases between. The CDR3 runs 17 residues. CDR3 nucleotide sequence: TGTGCCAGCAGCTTATTCGTCGGGACTTCCAGACACAATGAGCAGTTCTTC. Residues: CASSLFVGTSRHNEQFF.

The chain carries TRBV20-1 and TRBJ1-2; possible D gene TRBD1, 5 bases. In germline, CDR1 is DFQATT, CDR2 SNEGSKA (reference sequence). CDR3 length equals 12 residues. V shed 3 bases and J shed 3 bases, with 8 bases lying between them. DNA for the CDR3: TGCAGTGCTAGCCAGACAGACTATGGCTACACCTTC. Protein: CSASQTDYGYTF.

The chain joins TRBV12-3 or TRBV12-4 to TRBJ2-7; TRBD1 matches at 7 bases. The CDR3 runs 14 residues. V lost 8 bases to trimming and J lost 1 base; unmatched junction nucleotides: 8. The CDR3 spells CASGIQGMSYEQYF. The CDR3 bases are TGTGCCAGCGGAATACAGGGGATGTCCTACGAGCAGTACTTC.

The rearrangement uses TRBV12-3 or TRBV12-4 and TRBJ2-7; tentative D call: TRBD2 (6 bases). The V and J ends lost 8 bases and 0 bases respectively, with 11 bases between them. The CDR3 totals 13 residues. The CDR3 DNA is TGTGCCAGCGGGACTCGCTCCTCCTACGAGCAGTACTTC. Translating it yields CASGTRSSYEQYF.

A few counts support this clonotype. The CDR3 bases are TGTGCCAGCAGCTTAGACCCACCCTCCTACAATGAGCAGTTCTTC. The encoded protein is CASSLDPPSYNEQFF. The rearrangement uses TRBV5-4 and TRBJ2-1; D is uncertain. V lost 2 bases to trimming and J lost 0 bases, with 9 bases between them. Germline lookup yields CDR1 SGHNT and CDR2 YYREEE (reference sequence). The CDR3 has 15 amino acids.

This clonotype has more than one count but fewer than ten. The CDR3 region is CASRRGQFSNEKLFF. Here the CDR3 DNA reads TGCGCCAGCAGACGGGGCCAGTTCAGCAATGAAAAACTGTTTTTT. V gene TRBV5-1 combines with J gene TRBJ1-4; a weak D match, TRBD1 (5 bases). Germline lookup yields CDR1 SGHRS and CDR2 YFSETQ. V lost 5 bases, J lost 5 bases, and 16 bases lay in between. This CDR3 has 15 amino acids.

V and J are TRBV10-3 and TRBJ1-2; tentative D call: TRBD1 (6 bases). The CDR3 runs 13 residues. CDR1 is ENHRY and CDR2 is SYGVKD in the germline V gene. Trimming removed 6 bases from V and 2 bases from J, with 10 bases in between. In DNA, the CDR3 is TGTGCCATCAGGGGGACACCAAACTATGGCTACACCTTC. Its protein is CAIRGTPNYGYTF.

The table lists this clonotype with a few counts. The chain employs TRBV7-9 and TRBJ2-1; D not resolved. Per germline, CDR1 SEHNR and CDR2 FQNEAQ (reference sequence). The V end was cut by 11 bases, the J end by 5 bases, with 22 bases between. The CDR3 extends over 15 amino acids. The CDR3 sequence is CAGTSGFADNNEQFF. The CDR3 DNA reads TGTGCCGGCACCTCCGGGTTTGCGGATAACAATGAGCAGTTCTTC.

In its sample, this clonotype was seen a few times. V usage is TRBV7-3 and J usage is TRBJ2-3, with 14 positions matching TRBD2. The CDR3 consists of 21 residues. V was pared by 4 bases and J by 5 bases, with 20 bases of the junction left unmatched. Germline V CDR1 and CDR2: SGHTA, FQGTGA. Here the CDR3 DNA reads TGTGCCAGCAGCTCCCCACCGGACAGGGGGGGACTAGCGGGAGATGAAGATACGCAGTATTTT. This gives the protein CASSSPPDRGGLAGDEDTQYF.

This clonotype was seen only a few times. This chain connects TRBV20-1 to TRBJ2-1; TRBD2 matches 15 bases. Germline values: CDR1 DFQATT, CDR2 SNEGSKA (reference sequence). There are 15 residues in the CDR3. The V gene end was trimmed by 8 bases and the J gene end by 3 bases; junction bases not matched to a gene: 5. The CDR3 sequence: CSRTSGGADYNEQFF. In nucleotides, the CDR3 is TGCAGTCGGACTAGCGGGGGGGCAGACTACAATGAGCAGTTCTTC.

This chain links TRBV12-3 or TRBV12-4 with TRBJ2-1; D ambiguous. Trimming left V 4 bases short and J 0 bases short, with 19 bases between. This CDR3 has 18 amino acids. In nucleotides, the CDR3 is TGTGCCAGCAGTTCCTCCGGCGAGACTTTTAGCTCCTACAATGAGCAGTTCTTC. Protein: CASSSSGETFSSYNEQFF.

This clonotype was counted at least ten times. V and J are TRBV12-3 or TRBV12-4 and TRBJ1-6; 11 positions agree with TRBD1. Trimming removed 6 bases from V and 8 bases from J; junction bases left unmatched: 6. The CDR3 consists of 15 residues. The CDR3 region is CASRLRGQGDSPLHF. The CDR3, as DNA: TGTGCCAGCAGACTACGGGGACAGGGGGATTCACCCCTCCACTTT.

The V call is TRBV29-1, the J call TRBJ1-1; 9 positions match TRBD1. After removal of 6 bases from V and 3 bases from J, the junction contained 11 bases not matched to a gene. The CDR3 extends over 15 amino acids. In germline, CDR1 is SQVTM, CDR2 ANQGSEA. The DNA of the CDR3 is TGCAGCGTCCCATTTTTGGACAGGGGAGACACTGAAGCTTTCTTT. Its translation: CSVPFLDRGDTEAFF.

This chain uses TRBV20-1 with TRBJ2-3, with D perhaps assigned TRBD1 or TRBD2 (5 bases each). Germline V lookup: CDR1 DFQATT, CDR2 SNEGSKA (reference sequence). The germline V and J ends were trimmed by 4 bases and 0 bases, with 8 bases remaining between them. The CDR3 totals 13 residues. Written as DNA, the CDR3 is TGCAGTGCTATTGGGACGAGCACAGATACGCAGTATTTT. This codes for CSAIGTSTDTQYF.

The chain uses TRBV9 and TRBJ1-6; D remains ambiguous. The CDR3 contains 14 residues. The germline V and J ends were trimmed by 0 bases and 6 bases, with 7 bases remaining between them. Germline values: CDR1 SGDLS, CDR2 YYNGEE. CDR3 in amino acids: CASSVGTVNSPLHF. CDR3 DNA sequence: TGTGCCAGCAGCGTAGGAACCGTTAATTCACCCCTCCACTTT.

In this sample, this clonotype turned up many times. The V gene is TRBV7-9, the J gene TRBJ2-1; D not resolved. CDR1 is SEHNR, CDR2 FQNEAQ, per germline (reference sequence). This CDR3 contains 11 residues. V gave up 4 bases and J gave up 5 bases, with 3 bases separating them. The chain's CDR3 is CASSWNNEQFF. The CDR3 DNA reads TGTGCCAGCAGCTGGAACAATGAGCAGTTCTTC.

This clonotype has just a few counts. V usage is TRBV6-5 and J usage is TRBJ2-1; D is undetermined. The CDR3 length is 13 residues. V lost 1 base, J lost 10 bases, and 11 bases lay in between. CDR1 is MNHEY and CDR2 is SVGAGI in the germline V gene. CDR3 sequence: CASSYFAENEQFF. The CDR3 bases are TGTGCCAGCAGTTACTTCGCCGAAAACGAGCAGTTCTTC.

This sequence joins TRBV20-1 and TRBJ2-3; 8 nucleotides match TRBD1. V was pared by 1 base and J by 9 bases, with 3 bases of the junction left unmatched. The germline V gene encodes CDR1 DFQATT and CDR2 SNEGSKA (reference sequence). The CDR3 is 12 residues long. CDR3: CSARGRGQTQYF. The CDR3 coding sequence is TGCAGTGCTAGAGGCAGGGGGCAGACGCAGTATTTT.

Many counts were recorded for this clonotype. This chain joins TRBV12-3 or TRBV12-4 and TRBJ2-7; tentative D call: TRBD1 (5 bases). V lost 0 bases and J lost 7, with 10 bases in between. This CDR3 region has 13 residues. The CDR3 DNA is TGTGCCAGCAGTTTAGCGGCAGGGAAGGAGCAGTACTTC. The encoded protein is CASSLAAGKEQYF.

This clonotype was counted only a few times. The CDR3 protein is CSARISGQLIYEQYF. The CDR3 region has the DNA TGCAGTGCTAGGATCAGCGGCCAACTGATTTACGAGCAGTACTTC. The J gene is TRBJ2-7, the V gene TRBV20-1, with a weak D call TRBD2 (5 bases). V was pared by 3 bases and J by 4 bases, with 19 bases between. The germline V gene has CDR1 DFQATT and CDR2 SNEGSKA (reference sequence). The CDR3 length is 15 residues.

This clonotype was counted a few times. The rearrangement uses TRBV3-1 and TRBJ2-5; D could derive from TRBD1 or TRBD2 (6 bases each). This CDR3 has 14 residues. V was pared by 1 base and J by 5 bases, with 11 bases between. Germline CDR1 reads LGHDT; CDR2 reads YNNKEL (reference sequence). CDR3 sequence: CASSQAGAQETQYF. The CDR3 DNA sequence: TGTGCCAGCAGCCAAGCGGGGGCACAGGAGACCCAGTACTTC.

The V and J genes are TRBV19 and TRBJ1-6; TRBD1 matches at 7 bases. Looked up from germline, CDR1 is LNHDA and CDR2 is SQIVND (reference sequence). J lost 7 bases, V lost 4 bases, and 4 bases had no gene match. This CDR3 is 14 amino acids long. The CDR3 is CASSSGQDNSPLHF. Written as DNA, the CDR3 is TGTGCCAGTAGTAGCGGACAGGACAATTCACCCCTCCACTTT. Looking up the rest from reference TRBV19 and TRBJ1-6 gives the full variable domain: DGGITQSPKYLFRKEGQNVTLSCEQNLNHDAMYWYRQDPGQGLRLIYYSQIVNDFQKGDIAEGYSVSREKKESFPLTVTSAQKNPTAFYLCASSSGQDNSPLHFGNGTRLTVT.

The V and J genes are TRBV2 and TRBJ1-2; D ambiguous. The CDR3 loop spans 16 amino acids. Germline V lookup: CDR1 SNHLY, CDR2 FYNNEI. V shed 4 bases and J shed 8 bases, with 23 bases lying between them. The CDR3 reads CASSGSFLVRLGGYTF. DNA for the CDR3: TGTGCCAGCAGTGGCTCTTTTTTGGTGCGGTTGGGAGGCTACACCTTC.